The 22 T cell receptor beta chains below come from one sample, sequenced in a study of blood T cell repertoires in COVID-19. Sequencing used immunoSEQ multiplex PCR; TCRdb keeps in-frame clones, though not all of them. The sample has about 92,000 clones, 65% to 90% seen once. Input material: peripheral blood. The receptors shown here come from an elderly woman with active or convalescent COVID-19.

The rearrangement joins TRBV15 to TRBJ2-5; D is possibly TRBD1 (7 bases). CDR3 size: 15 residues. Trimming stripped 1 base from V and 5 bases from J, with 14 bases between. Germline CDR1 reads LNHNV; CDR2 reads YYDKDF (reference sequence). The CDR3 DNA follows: TGTGCCACCAGCAGAGGCGACAGGGCGGGGGAGACCCAGTACTTC. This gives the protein CATSRGDRAGETQYF.

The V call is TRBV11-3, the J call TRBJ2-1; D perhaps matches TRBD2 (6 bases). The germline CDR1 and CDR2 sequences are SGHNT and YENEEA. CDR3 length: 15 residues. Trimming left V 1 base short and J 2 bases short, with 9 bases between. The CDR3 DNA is TGTGCCAGCAGCTTAGCGGGGGAACCCTACAATGAGCAGTTCTTC. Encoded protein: CASSLAGEPYNEQFF.

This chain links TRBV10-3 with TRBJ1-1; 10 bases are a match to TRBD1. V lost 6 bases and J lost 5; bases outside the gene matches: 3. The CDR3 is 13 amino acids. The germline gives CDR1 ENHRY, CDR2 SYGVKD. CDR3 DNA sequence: TGTGCCATCAGGGACAGGGGGACAACTGAAGCTTTCTTT. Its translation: CAIRDRGTTEAFF.

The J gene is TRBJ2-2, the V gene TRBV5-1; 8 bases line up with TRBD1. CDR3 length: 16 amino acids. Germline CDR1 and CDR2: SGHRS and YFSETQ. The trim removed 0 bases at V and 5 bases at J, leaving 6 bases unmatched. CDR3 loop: CASSLGLTGATGELFF. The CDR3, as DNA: TGCGCCAGCAGCTTGGGGTTGACAGGGGCGACCGGGGAGCTGTTTTTT. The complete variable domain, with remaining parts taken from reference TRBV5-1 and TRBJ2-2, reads KAGVTQTPRYLIKTRGQQVTLSCSPISGHRSVSWYQQTPGQGLQFLFEYFSETQRNKGNFPGRFSGRQFSNSRSEMNVSTLELGDSALYLCASSLGLTGATGELFFGEGSRLTVL.

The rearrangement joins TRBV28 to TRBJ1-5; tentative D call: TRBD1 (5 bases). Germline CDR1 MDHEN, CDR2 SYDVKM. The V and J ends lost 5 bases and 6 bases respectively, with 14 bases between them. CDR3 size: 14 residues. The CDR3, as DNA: TGTGCCAGCAGTCCCCCCAGGGTGGGTCAGCCCCAGCATTTT. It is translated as CASSPPRVGQPQHF.

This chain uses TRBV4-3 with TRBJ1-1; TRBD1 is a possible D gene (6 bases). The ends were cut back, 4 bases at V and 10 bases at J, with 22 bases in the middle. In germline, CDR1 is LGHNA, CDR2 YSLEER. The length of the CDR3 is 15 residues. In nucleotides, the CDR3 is TGCGCCAGCAGCCTAGGAAGTGGGGTTACAGGGCGAGCTTTCTTT. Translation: CASSLGSGVTGRAFF.

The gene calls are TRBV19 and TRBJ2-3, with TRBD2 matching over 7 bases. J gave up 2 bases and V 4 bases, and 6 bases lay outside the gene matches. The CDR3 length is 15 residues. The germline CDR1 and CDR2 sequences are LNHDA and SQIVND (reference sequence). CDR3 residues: CASSTGTTHTDTQYF. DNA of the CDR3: TGTGCCAGTAGTACCGGGACTACCCACACAGATACGCAGTATTTT.

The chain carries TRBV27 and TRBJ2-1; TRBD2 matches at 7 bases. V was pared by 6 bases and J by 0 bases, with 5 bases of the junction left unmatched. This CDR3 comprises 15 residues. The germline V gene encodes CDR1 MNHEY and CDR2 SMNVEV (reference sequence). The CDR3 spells CASSLGGGSYNEQFF. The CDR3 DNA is TGTGCCAGCAGCTTGGGGGGGGGCTCCTACAATGAGCAGTTCTTC.

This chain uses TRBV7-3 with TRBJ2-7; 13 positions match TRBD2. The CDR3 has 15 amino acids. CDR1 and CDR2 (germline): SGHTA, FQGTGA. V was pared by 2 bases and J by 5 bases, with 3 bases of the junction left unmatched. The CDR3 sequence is CASSLSGLAGDEQYF. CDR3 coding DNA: TGTGCCAGCAGCTTATCCGGACTAGCGGGGGACGAGCAGTACTTC.

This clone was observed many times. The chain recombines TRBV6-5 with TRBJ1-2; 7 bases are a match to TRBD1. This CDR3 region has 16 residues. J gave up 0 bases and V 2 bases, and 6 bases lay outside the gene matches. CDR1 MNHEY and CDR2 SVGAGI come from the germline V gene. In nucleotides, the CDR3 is TGTGCCAGCAGTTACACCCCGCAGGGGGCTAACTATGGCTACACCTTC. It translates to CASSYTPQGANYGYTF.

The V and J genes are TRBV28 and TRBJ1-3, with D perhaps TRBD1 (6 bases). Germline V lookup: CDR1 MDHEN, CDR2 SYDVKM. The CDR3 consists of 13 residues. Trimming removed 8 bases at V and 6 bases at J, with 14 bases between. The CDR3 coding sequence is TGTGCCAGCCCTCCCCGGGGGGCAAACACCATATATTTT. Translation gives CASPPRGANTIYF.

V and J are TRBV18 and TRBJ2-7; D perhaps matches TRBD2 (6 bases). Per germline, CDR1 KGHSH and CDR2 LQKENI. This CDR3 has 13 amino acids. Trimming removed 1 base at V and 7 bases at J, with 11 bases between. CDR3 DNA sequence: TGTGCCAGCTCACCACGGGAGGTCGGAGAGCAGTACTTC. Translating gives CASSPREVGEQYF.

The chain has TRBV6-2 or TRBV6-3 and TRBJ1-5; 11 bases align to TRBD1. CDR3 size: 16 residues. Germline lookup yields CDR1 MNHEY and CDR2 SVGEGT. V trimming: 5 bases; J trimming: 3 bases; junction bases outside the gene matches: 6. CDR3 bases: TGTGCCAGCAGTGCCGGACAGGGGGCTTACAATCAGCCCCAGCATTTT. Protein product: CASSAGQGAYNQPQHF.

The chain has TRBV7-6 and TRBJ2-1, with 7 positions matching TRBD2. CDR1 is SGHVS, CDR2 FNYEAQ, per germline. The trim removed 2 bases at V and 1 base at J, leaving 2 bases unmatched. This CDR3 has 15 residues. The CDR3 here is CASSLSSGSYNEQFF. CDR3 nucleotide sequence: TGTGCCAGCAGCTTATCTAGCGGTTCCTACAATGAGCAGTTCTTC.

The CDR3 bases are TGCGCCAGCAGCCGCGGACTAGCGGGAGGAGATACGCAGTATTTT. Protein product: CASSRGLAGGDTQYF. The genes are TRBV5-1 and TRBJ2-3; TRBD2 matches 14 bases. With 4 bases clipped from V and 5 bases from J, the junction kept 3 bases outside the gene matches. CDR1 and CDR2 from the germline V gene are SGHRS and YFSETQ. This CDR3 is 15 amino acids long.

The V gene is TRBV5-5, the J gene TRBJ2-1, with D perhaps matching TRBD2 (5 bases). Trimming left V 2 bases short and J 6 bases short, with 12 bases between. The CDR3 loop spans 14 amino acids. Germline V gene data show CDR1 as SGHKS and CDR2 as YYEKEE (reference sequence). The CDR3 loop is CASSFVGAGNEQFF. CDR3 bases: TGTGCCAGCAGCTTCGTGGGAGCCGGCAATGAGCAGTTCTTC.

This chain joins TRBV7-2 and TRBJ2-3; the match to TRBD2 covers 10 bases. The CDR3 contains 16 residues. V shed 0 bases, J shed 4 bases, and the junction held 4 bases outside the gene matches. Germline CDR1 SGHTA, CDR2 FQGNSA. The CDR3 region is CASSLASGRFADTQYF. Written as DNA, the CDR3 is TGTGCCAGCAGCTTAGCTAGCGGGAGGTTCGCAGATACGCAGTATTTT. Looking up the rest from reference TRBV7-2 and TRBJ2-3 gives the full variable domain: GAGVSQSPSNKVTEKGKDVELRCDPISGHTALYWYRQSLGQGLEFLIYFQGNSAPDKSGLPSDRFSAERTGGSVSTLTIQRTQQEDSAVYLCASSLASGRFADTQYFGPGTRLTVL.

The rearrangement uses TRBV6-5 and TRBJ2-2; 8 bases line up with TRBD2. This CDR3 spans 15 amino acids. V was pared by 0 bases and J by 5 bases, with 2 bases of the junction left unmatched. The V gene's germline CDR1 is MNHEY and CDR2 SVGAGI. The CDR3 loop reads CASSYSPGGTGELFF. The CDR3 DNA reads TGTGCCAGCAGTTACTCCCCGGGAGGGACCGGGGAGCTGTTTTTT.

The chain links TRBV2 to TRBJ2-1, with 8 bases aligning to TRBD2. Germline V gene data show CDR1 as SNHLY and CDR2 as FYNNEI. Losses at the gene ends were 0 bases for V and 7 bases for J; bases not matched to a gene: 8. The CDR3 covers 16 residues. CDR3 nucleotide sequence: TGTGCCAGCAGTGAAGCGGGACGGGGGGGCTGGAATGAGCAGTTCTTC. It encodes CASSEAGRGGWNEQFF.

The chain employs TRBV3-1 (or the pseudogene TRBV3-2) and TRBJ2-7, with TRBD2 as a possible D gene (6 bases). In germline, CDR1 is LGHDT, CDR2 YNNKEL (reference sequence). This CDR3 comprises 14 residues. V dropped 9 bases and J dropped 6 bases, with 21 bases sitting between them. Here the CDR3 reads CASPPVEGGVEQYF. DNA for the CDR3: TGTGCCAGTCCCCCCGTGGAGGGTGGCGTCGAGCAGTACTTC.

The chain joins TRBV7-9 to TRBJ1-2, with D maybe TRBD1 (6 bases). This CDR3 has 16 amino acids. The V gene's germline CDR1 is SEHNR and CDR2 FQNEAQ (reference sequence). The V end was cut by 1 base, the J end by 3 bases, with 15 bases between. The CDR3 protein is CASSLGVGNRDYGYTF. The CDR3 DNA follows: TGTGCCAGCAGCTTAGGAGTGGGGAACAGGGACTATGGCTACACCTTC.

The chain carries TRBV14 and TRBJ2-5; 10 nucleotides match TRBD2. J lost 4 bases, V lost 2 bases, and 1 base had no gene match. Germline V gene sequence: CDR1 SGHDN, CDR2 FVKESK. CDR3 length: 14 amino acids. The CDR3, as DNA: TGTGCCAGCAGCCAACCTAGCGGGGGAGAGACCCAGTACTTC. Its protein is CASSQPSGGETQYF.